Presented here are 18 T cell receptor beta chains from one specimen sequenced in a study of response to subunit inactivated influenza vaccine. From the RT-PCR reads, TCRdb called clonotypes with MiXCR, one entry per CDR3 protein. In the table there are 650,000 to 700,000 distinct CDR3 sequences, 15% to 18% of which are singletons. Sequencing was performed on PBMCs from blood, taken 11 to 12 days after vaccination. Receptors were obtained from a man aged 45-60 years who received an inactivated influenza vaccine.

The sample holds a few counts of this clonotype. The chain links TRBV20-1 to TRBJ2-5; 10 positions agree with TRBD2. V gave up 0 bases and J gave up 3 bases; unmatched junction bases: 13. The CDR3 runs 18 residues. The germline V gene encodes CDR1 DFQATT and CDR2 SNEGSKA (reference sequence). CDR3 loop: CSARDFTGGLAGEETQYF. CDR3 DNA: TGCAGTGCTAGAGATTTCACGGGTGGGCTAGCGGGAGAAGAGACCCAGTACTTC.

The chain couples TRBV10-3 to TRBJ2-3; D is perhaps TRBD1 (6 bases). Germline assignment: CDR1 ENHRY and CDR2 SYGVKD. The V gene lost 3 bases and the J gene lost 3 bases, with 13 bases spanning the gap. The CDR3 contains 15 residues. This chain's CDR3 is CAISESQGRTDTQYF. The CDR3 bases are TGTGCCATCAGTGAATCCCAGGGGCGGACAGATACGCAGTATTTT.

In its sample, this clonotype was seen a few times. The rearrangement joins TRBV11-2 to TRBJ2-7, with 9 bases fitting TRBD1. The CDR3 runs 16 residues. Germline assignment: CDR1 SGHAT and CDR2 FQNNGV. J gave up 2 bases and V 5 bases, and 10 bases lay outside the gene matches. CDR3 nucleotides: TGTGCCAGCAGCCCCTTACCGGGACAGGGCCCCTACGAGCAGTACTTC. It is translated as CASSPLPGQGPYEQYF.

A few counts support this clonotype. The gene calls are TRBV7-8 and TRBJ1-2; 7 bases line up with TRBD1. The length of the CDR3 is 15 residues. Germline V gives CDR1 SGHVS, CDR2 FQNEAQ. The trim removed 1 base at V and 3 bases at J, leaving 5 bases unmatched. CDR3 DNA sequence: TGTGCCAGCAGCTTAGGCGCAGGGGGTCACTATGGCTACACCTTC. Translated: CASSLGAGGHYGYTF.

The chain links TRBV11-2 to TRBJ2-5; 7 positions agree with TRBD1. V gave up 3 bases and J gave up 1 base; unmatched junction bases: 8. CDR3 length: 16 residues. Germline V CDR1 and CDR2: SGHAT, FQNNGV. CDR3 sequence: CASSLGTAHFQETQYF. In nucleotides, the CDR3 is TGTGCCAGCAGCTTGGGGACAGCTCACTTCCAAGAGACCCAGTACTTC. Together with reference TRBV11-2 and TRBJ2-5, the CDR3 gives the full variable domain: EAGVAQSPRYKIIEKRQSVAFWCNPISGHATLYWYQQILGQGPKLLIQFQNNGVVDDSQLPKDRFSAERLKGVDSTLKIQPAKLEDSAVYLCASSLGTAHFQETQYFGPGTRLLVL.

This clonotype was observed a few times. The genes are TRBV4-2 and TRBJ2-1; 10 nucleotides match TRBD2. The germline V gene has CDR1 LGHNA and CDR2 YNFKEQ. The CDR3 consists of 16 residues. Losses at the gene ends were 0 bases for V and 10 bases for J; bases not matched to a gene: 9. This chain's CDR3 is CASSQDPSGRAGEQFF. DNA of the CDR3: TGTGCCAGCAGCCAAGATCCGAGCGGGAGGGCCGGAGAGCAGTTCTTC.

This clonotype was counted a few times. The chain joins TRBV7-2 to TRBJ2-1; D possibly corresponds to TRBD2 (5 bases). Trimming pared 0 bases from V and 9 bases from J, leaving 15 bases between. Per germline, CDR1 SGHTA and CDR2 FQGNSA. The CDR3 totals 15 residues. Here the CDR3 DNA reads TGTGCCAGCAGCTTAGCCCCTGGACCGGGGAGTGAGCAGTTCTTC. Translating gives CASSLAPGPGSEQFF. Filled out from reference TRBV7-2 and TRBJ2-1, the complete variable domain reads GAGVSQSPSNKVTEKGKDVELRCDPISGHTALYWYRQSLGQGLEFLIYFQGNSAPDKSGLPSDRFSAERTGGSVSTLTIQRTQQEDSAVYLCASSLAPGPGSEQFFGPGTRLTVL.

The rearrangement uses TRBV12-5 and TRBJ2-3, with TRBD2 matching 9 bases. Germline CDR1 and CDR2: LGHNT and FRNRAP. J lost 4 bases, V lost 0 bases, and 5 bases had no gene match. CDR3 length equals 16 residues. Here the CDR3 reads CASGLVLAGSPDTQYF. Written as DNA, the CDR3 is TGTGCTAGTGGTTTGGTGCTAGCGGGATCCCCAGATACGCAGTATTTT.

The gene calls are TRBV6-5 and TRBJ2-5, with D possibly being TRBD1 or TRBD2 (5 bases each). Germline loops: CDR1 MNHEY, CDR2 SVGAGI. The CDR3 loop spans 15 amino acids. V lost 4 bases and J 5 bases, leaving 17 bases between the germline ends. The CDR3 protein is CASSSRNGGFETQYF. CDR3 sequence (DNA): TGTGCCAGCAGTTCGCGAAATGGGGGTTTTGAGACCCAGTACTTC.

In its sample, this clonotype was seen a few times. This chain links TRBV12-3 or TRBV12-4 with TRBJ2-2, with D possibly matching TRBD1 (6 bases). CDR3 length: 15 amino acids. V lost 3 bases, J lost 4 bases, and 12 bases lay in between. The CDR3 is CASSFQGTGTGELFF. DNA of the CDR3: TGTGCCAGCAGTTTCCAGGGGACGGGCACCGGGGAGCTGTTTTTT.

There are many counts of this clonotype. J is TRBJ2-3 and V is TRBV7-8; possible D gene TRBD1, 7 bases. V was clipped by 4 bases and J by 3 bases, with 14 bases between them. The CDR3 has 15 amino acids. The germline V gene has CDR1 SGHVS and CDR2 FQNEAQ. The CDR3 loop reads CASSWGRGVTDTQYF. CDR3 bases: TGTGCCAGCAGCTGGGGCAGGGGGGTTACAGATACGCAGTATTTT.

This clonotype turned up a few times. The chain has TRBV6-5 and TRBJ2-1, with D perhaps TRBD2 (7 bases). The CDR3 is 17 amino acids. The germline V and J ends were trimmed by 2 bases and 6 bases, with 20 bases remaining between them. The germline gives CDR1 MNHEY, CDR2 SVGAGI. The CDR3 is CASSYGAGRGLGNEQFF. CDR3 coding DNA: TGTGCCAGCAGTTACGGCGCCGGGCGGGGGCTCGGCAATGAGCAGTTCTTC.

The chain links TRBV20-1 to TRBJ1-1; the D is unclear. V lost 2 bases to trimming and J lost 6 bases, with 7 bases between them. Germline loops: CDR1 DFQATT, CDR2 SNEGSKA (reference sequence). This CDR3 comprises 11 residues. The CDR3 DNA reads as TGCAGTGCTAGACCGTACCCTGAAGCTTTCTTT. This sequence encodes CSARPYPEAFF.

This sequence joins TRBV5-1 and TRBJ1-2, with D uncertain. CDR1 SGHRS and CDR2 YFSETQ come from the germline V gene. Trimming pared 0 bases from V and 0 bases from J, leaving 12 bases between. The CDR3 totals 16 residues. CDR3 region: CASSLDMGGANYGYTF. CDR3 coding DNA: TGCGCCAGCAGCTTGGATATGGGAGGAGCTAACTATGGCTACACCTTC.

V gene TRBV7-9 combines with J gene TRBJ1-4; 10 bases line up with TRBD1. Germline CDR1 is SEHNR and CDR2 is FQNEAQ (reference sequence). This CDR3 spans 14 amino acids. The junction had 4 bases not matched to a gene; V was cut back by 5 bases and J by 7 bases. CDR3 region: CASSPTGGREKLFF. CDR3 bases: TGTGCCAGCAGCCCGACAGGGGGCCGTGAAAAACTGTTTTTT.

To note about this clonotype: At one of its ends the junction is not consistent with the germline gene, which may arise from a read error. DNA for the CDR3: TGCGACAGCAGAGACAGGGAAGATCAGCCCCAGCATTTT. It encodes CDSRDREDQPQHF. V and J are TRBV5-1 and TRBJ1-5; 7 nucleotides match TRBD1. The CDR3 spans 13 residues. Germline CDR1 is SGHRS and CDR2 is YFSETQ.

Of note for this clonotype: Germline is not matched at one junction end, which may reflect a read error. V gene TRBV29-1 combines with J gene TRBJ1-1; a weak D match, TRBD1 (5 bases). CDR3 length: 12 amino acids. The germline V gene encodes CDR1 SQVTM and CDR2 ANQGSEA. In nucleotides, the CDR3 is TGCACCGTTGGGGCCGTGGGCACTGAAGCTTTCTTT. Translation gives CTVGAVGTEAFF.

The chain uses TRBV2 and TRBJ1-2; possible D gene TRBD1, 5 bases. Germline V gene sequence: CDR1 SNHLY, CDR2 FYNNEI. The V and J ends lost 8 bases and 4 bases respectively, with 26 bases between them. The CDR3 loop spans 17 amino acids. The CDR3 DNA follows: TGTGCCAGCGCGGACCCCCCGCGACAGTCGGTGTTCTATGGCTACACCTTC. It is translated as CASADPPRQSVFYGYTF.